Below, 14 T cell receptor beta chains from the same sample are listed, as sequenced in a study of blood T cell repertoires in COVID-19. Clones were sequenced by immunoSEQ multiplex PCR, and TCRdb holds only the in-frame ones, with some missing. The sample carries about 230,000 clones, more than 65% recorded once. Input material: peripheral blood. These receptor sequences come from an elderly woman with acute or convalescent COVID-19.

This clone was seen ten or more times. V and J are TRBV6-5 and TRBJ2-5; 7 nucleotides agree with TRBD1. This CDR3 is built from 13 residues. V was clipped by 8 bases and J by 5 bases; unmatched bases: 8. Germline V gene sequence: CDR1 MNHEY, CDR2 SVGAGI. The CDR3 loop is CASLDRVLETQYF. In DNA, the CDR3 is TGTGCCAGCTTAGACAGGGTATTGGAGACCCAGTACTTC.

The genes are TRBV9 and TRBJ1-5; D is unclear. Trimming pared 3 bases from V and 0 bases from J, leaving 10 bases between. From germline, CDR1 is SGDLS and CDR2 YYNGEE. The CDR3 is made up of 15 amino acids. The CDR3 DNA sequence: TGTGCCAGCAGCGCCGGAGGGAGTAGCAATCAGCCCCAGCATTTT. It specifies CASSAGGSSNQPQHF.

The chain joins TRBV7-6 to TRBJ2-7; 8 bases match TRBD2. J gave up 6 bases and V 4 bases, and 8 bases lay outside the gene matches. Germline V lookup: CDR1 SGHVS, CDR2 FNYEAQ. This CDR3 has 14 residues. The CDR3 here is CASSSPGGQREQYF. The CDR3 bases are TGTGCCAGCAGCTCGCCGGGGGGGCAGCGCGAGCAGTACTTC.

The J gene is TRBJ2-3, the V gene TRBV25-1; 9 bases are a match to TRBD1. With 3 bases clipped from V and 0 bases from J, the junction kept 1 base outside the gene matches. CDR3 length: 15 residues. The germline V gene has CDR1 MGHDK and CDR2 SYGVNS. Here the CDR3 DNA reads TGTGCCAGCAGTGAGACAGGGGGGAGCACAGATACGCAGTATTTT. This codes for CASSETGGSTDTQYF.

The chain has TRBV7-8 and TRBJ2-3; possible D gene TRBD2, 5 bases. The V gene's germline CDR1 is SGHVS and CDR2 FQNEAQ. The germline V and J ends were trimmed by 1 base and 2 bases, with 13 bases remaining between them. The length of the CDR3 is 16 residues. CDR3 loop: CASSLGSGYLTDTQYF. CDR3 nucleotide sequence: TGTGCCAGCAGCTTAGGTTCGGGATACCTCACAGATACGCAGTATTTT. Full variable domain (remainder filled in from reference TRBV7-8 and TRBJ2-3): GAGVSQSPRYKVAKRGQDVALRCDPISGHVSLFWYQQALGQGPEFLTYFQNEAQLDKSGLPSDRFFAERPEGSVSTLKIQRTQQEDSAVYLCASSLGSGYLTDTQYFGPGTRLTVL.

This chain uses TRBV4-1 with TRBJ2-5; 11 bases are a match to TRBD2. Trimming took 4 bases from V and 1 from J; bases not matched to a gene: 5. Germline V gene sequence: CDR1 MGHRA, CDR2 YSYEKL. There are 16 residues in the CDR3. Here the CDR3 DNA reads TGCGCCAGCAGCCTGAGACTAGCGGGGACCCAAGAGACCCAGTACTTC. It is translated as CASSLRLAGTQETQYF.

CDR3 sequence reads: CASSLQGQGRNTEAFF. CDR3 coding DNA: TGTGCCAGCAGTTTGCAGGGACAGGGGAGGAACACTGAAGCTTTCTTT. The chain employs TRBV28 and TRBJ1-1; 10 bases map to TRBD1. J gave up 1 base and V 3 bases, and 5 bases lay outside the gene matches. CDR3 length: 16 amino acids. Germline V gives CDR1 MDHEN, CDR2 SYDVKM.

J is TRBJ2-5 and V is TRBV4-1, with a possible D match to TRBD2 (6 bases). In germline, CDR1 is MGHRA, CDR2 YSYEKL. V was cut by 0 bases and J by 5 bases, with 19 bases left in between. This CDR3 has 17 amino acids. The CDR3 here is CASSQDRGAGLGETQYF. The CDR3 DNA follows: TGCGCCAGCAGCCAAGATAGGGGAGCGGGCCTGGGGGAGACCCAGTACTTC.

The CDR3 loop is CASSYSAGENTIYF. The CDR3 DNA reads TGTGCCAGCAGTTACTCCGCAGGGGAAAACACCATATATTTT. The chain uses TRBV6-5 and TRBJ1-3; D possibly corresponds to TRBD1 (6 bases). The CDR3 is 14 residues long. Trimming took off 0 bases at V and 6 bases at J, with 9 bases between the two ends. Germline V gene data show CDR1 as MNHEY and CDR2 as SVGAGI.

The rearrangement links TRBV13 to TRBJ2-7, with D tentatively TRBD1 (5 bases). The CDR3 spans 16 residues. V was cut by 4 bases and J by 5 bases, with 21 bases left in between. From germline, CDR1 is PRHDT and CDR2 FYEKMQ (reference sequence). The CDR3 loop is CASSSLRVGPPNEQYF. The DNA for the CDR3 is TGTGCCAGCAGCTCTCTCAGGGTGGGTCCCCCAAACGAGCAGTACTTC.

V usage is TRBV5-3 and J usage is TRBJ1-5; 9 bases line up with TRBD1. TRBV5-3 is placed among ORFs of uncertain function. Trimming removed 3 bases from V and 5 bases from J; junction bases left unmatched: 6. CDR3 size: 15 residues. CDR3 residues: CARSCRGQGDQPQHF. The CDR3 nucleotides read TGTGCCAGAAGCTGCAGGGGACAGGGAGATCAGCCCCAGCATTTT.

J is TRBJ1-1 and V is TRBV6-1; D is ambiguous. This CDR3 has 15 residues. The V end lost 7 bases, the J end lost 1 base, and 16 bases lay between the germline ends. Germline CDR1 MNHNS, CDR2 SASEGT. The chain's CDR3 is CASTERQVGNTEAFF. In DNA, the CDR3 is TGTGCCAGCACAGAACGCCAGGTGGGGAACACTGAAGCTTTCTTT.

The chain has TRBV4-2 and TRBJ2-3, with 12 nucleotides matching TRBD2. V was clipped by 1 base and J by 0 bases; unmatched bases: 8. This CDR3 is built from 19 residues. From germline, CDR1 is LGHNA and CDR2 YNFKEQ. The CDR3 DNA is TGTGCCAGCAGCCAAGTTACTAGCGGGGGGTCGTCTAGCACAGATACGCAGTATTTT. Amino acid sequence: CASSQVTSGGSSSTDTQYF.

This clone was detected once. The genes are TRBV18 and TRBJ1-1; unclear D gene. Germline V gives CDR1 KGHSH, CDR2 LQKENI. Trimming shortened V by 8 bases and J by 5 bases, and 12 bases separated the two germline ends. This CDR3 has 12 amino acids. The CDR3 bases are TGTGCCAGCCGTCAAGGAGGGACTGAAGCTTTCTTT. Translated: CASRQGGTEAFF.